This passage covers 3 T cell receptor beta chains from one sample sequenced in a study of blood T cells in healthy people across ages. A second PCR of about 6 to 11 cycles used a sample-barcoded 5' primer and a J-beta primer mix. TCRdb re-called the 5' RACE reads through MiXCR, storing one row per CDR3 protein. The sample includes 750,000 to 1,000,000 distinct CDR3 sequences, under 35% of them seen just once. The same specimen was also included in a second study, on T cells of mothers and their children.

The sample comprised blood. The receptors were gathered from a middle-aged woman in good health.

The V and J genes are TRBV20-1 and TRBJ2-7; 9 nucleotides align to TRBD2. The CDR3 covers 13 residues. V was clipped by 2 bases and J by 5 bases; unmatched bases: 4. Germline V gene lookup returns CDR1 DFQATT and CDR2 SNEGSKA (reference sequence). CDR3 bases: TGCAGTGCTAGACTAGCGGGGTACCACGAGCAGTACTTC. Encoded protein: CSARLAGYHEQYF.

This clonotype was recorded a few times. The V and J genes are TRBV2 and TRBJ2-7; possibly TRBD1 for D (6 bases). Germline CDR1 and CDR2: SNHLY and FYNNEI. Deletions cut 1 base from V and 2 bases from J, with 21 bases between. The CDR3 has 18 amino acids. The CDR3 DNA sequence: TGTGCCAGCAGTGAAGAAGAAGAAGCGGACAGACTCGCCTACGAGCAGTACTTC. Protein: CASSEEEEADRLAYEQYF.

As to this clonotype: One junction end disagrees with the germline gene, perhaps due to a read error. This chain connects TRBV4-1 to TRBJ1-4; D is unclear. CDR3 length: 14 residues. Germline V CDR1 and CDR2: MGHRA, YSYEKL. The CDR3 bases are TGCGCCAGCAGCCAGCAGGAGAGAACGGAAAGACTGTTTTTT. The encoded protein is CASSQQERTERLFF.